The subject of this entry is one T cell receptor beta chain. Its antigen is unidentified. The entry originates in a study of identical twins. Notes on the study in general: Abundant beta clonotypes from cord blood had fewer insertions, unlike memory repertoires, which showed none.

Unique molecular identifiers were present on the cDNA, which also gained a universal primer site by template switching. TCRdb called the 5' RACE reads again in MiXCR, with one record for every CDR3 protein. The profile shows about 920,000 distinct CDR3 sequences, roughly an eighth of them singletons. The CDR3 extends over 15 amino acids. V shed 2 bases, J shed 4 bases, and the junction held 4 bases outside the gene matches. Germline CDR1 MNHEY, CDR2 SVGEGT. The sample also formed part of further work on yellow fever vaccine responses in identical twins.

The sequenced sample consisted of PBMCs. The chain recombines TRBV6-2 or TRBV6-3 with TRBJ2-1; 8 positions agree with TRBD2. The receptor was derived from a woman aged 18-29 years in good health. The CDR3 region has the DNA TGTGCCAGCAGTTACAGAACGGGAGGGTACAATGAGCAGTTCTTC. The encoded protein is CASSYRTGGYNEQFF.